These T cell receptor beta chains were read from a single sample in a study of cytomegalovirus exposure and HLA in healthy donors. Using immunoSEQ multiplex PCR, the repertoire was profiled, and TCRdb retains in-frame clones only, with some absent. The sample includes about 190,000 clones, about 80% of them seen just once. The sequenced sample consisted of PBMCs. These receptors were obtained from a woman between 40 and 55 years old in good health and CMV-seronegative. CDR3s include the opening cysteine and the closing phenylalanine or tryptophan. The order of the fields is CDR3 DNA, CDR3 protein, V gene, clone size, D gene, J gene. D genes are given only for firm matches. Part of the rows lack a size; the others show once, few, many or a class for expanded clones.

CDR3 DNA: TGTGCCAGCAGCGCCTCACTCAGCGGGACCTACAATGAGCAGTTCTTC; CDR3 protein: CASSASLSGTYNEQFF; V gene: TRBV5-4; clone size: -; D gene: TRBD2; J gene: TRBJ2-1
CDR3 DNA: TGTGCCAGTAGTATAGCAGGTAGCGGGGCCTACAATGAGCAGTTCTTC; CDR3 protein: CASSIAGSGAYNEQFF; V gene: TRBV19; clone size: -; D gene: TRBD2; J gene: TRBJ2-1
CDR3 DNA: TGCGCCAGCAGCCCCCGGTCGAGGGAACCCTACAATGAGCAGTTCTTC; CDR3 protein: CASSPRSREPYNEQFF; V gene: TRBV5-1; clone size: -; D gene: -; J gene: TRBJ2-1
CDR3 DNA: TGTGCCAGCAATGGGGAGCGGGGCATCACAGATACGCAGTATTTT; CDR3 protein: CASNGERGITDTQYF; V gene: TRBV6-1; clone size: once; D gene: TRBD2; J gene: TRBJ2-3
CDR3 DNA: TGTGCCAGCAGTGATGGAGGAGACTATAGCACAGATACGCAGTATTTT; CDR3 protein: CASSDGGDYSTDTQYF; V gene: TRBV6-4; clone size: few; D gene: -; J gene: TRBJ2-3
CDR3 DNA: TGTGCCGGCGGGGCGGGAGATAGGTCCTACAATGAGCAGTTCTTC; CDR3 protein: CAGGAGDRSYNEQFF; V gene: TRBV6-1; clone size: -; D gene: TRBD2; J gene: TRBJ2-1
CDR3 DNA: TGTGCCAGCAGTCCAAGGGGGGGGCGCTACGAGCAGTACTTC; CDR3 protein: CASSPRGGRYEQYF; V gene: TRBV21-1; clone size: once; D gene: -; J gene: TRBJ2-7
CDR3 DNA: TGTGCCACCAGCAGAGATTCGTTTGGGAGCAACTTC; CDR3 protein: CATSRDSFGSNF; V gene: TRBV15; clone size: -; D gene: -; J gene: TRBJ1-2
CDR3 DNA: TGTGCCAGCAGCTTGGGCGGGAGTACCAATGAGCAGTTCTTC; CDR3 protein: CASSLGGSTNEQFF; V gene: TRBV7-9; clone size: -; D gene: TRBD2; J gene: TRBJ2-1
CDR3 DNA: TGTGCCAGCACCTTCGCCAGCTCCTACGAGCAGTACTTC; CDR3 protein: CASTFASSYEQYF; V gene: TRBV11-2; clone size: -; D gene: -; J gene: TRBJ2-7
CDR3 DNA: TGTGCCAGCAGTTCCAGAGAGGCAGATGAGCAGTTCTTC; CDR3 protein: CASSSREADEQFF; V gene: TRBV27; clone size: -; D gene: -; J gene: TRBJ2-1
CDR3 DNA: TGTGCCAGTAGTATAGACCTCGGGGGCACTGAAGCTTTCTTT; CDR3 protein: CASSIDLGGTEAFF; V gene: TRBV19; clone size: -; D gene: -; J gene: TRBJ1-1
CDR3 DNA: TGTGCCAGCAGCTTTACTAGCGTGGGGGATGAGCAGTTCTTC; CDR3 protein: CASSFTSVGDEQFF; V gene: TRBV7-9; clone size: -; D gene: TRBD2; J gene: TRBJ2-1
CDR3 DNA: TGTGCCAGCAGGTGGGACAGGGAGCGCAATGAGCAGTTCTTC; CDR3 protein: CASRWDRERNEQFF; V gene: TRBV6-5; clone size: once; D gene: TRBD1; J gene: TRBJ2-1
CDR3 DNA: TGTGCCAGCAGCCCTTTTCCCGGGAACCAAGAGACCCAGTACTTC; CDR3 protein: CASSPFPGNQETQYF; V gene: TRBV5-6; clone size: once; D gene: -; J gene: TRBJ2-5
CDR3 DNA: TGTGCCAGCAGCCCGACAGGGGCCTCGAGCACCGGGGAGCTGTTTTTT; CDR3 protein: CASSPTGASSTGELFF; V gene: TRBV7-2; clone size: -; D gene: TRBD1; J gene: TRBJ2-2
CDR3 DNA: TGTGCCTGGAGCCGGGACAGTGAAGCTTTCTTT; CDR3 protein: CAWSRDSEAFF; V gene: TRBV30; clone size: few; D gene: TRBD1; J gene: TRBJ1-1
CDR3 DNA: TGTGCCAGCAGCTTTATGGGACAGTCCTACGAGCAGTACTTC; CDR3 protein: CASSFMGQSYEQYF; V gene: TRBV11-3; clone size: -; D gene: TRBD1; J gene: TRBJ2-7
CDR3 DNA: TGCGCCAGCAGCGGGACAGGGCAGAATGAAAAACTGTTTTTT; CDR3 protein: CASSGTGQNEKLFF; V gene: TRBV5-1; clone size: -; D gene: TRBD1; J gene: TRBJ1-4
CDR3 DNA: TGTGCCAGCAGAGGACAGGGATCTCCACCCCTCCACTTT; CDR3 protein: CASRGQGSPPLHF; V gene: TRBV6-5; clone size: -; D gene: TRBD1; J gene: TRBJ1-6
CDR3 DNA: TGTGCCAGTTCATCGGGGGGACGAAGCACAGATACGCAGTATTTT; CDR3 protein: CASSSGGRSTDTQYF; V gene: TRBV19; clone size: -; D gene: TRBD2; J gene: TRBJ2-3
CDR3 DNA: TGCGCCAGCAGCTTGGGGGGGGAGGGCCGTCGGGAGACCCAGTACTTC; CDR3 protein: CASSLGGEGRRETQYF; V gene: TRBV5-1; clone size: -; D gene: TRBD2; J gene: TRBJ2-5
CDR3 DNA: TGCGCCAGCAGTGAGTCGAGGACCGGGACTAGCGCTACCAGCTCCTACAATGAGCAGTTCTTC; CDR3 protein: CASSESRTGTSATSSYNEQFF; V gene: TRBV10-1; clone size: -; D gene: TRBD2; J gene: TRBJ2-1
CDR3 DNA: TGTGCCAGCAGCTCCGTGAGGTCCCAAGAGACCCAGTACTTC; CDR3 protein: CASSSVRSQETQYF; V gene: TRBV14; clone size: -; D gene: -; J gene: TRBJ2-5